This T cell receptor (beta chain) stems from a study of blood T cell repertoires in COVID-19. Libraries were prepared by immunoSEQ multiplex PCR; TCRdb keeps only in-frame clonotypes and omits some of them. The data hold 250,000 to 300,000 clones, with 88% observed a single time. The germline V gene has CDR1 SEHNR and CDR2 FQNEAQ (reference sequence). The CDR3 extends over 11 amino acids. V shed 5 bases, J shed 10 bases, and the junction held 3 bases outside the gene matches. The chain joins TRBV7-9 to TRBJ1-1; TRBD1 matches 8 bases. This TCR derives from a woman under 40 who had recovered from COVID-19. Sequencing input: PBMCs or T cells enriched from blood (not recorded which). In DNA form, the CDR3 reads TGTGCCAGCAGCCGAGACAGGGGAGCTTTCTTT. Residues: CASSRDRGAFF.